Here is one TCR beta chain with its context. The data derive from a study of OX40 agonist ivuxolimab in advanced cancers. Overall study context: At 0.01 to 10 mg/kg, ivuxolimab was administered intravenously to patients every 2 weeks.

The repertoire was sequenced with immunoSEQ multiplex PCR; TCRdb's copy has only in-frame clones and lacks some. This table holds approximately 39,000 clones, 88% found once. V shed 6 bases and J 2 bases; nucleotides not matched to a gene: 10. This CDR3 region has 15 residues. The germline V gene has CDR1 SNHLY and CDR2 FYNNEI. This receptor was taken from an adult with an advanced solid tumor such as melanoma, head and neck, liver or kidney cancer. Sequenced here: CD4+ or CD8+ T cells sorted from blood, sampled in a trial of the OX40 agonist ivuxolimab. The chain recombines TRBV2 with TRBJ2-7; 7 nucleotides agree with TRBD1. CDR3 nucleotide sequence: TGTGCCAGCAGACCGTTGGACAGGCTACCCTACGAGCAGTACTTC. As protein: CASRPLDRLPYEQYF.